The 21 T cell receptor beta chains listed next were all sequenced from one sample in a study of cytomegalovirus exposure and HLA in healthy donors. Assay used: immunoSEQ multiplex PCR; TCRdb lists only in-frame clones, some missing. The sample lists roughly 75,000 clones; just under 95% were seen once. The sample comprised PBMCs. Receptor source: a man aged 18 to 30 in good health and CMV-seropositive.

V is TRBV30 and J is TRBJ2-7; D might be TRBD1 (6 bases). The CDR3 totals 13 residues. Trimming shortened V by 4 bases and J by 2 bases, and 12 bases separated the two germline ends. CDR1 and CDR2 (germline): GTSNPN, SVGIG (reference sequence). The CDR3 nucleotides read TGTGCCTGGACGAACAGGGCGACCTACGAGCAGTACTTC. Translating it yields CAWTNRATYEQYF.

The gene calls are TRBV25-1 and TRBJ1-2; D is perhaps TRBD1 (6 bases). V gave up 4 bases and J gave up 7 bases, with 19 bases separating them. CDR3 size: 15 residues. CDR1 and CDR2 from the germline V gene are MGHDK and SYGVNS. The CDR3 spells CASSGTYREKGGYTF. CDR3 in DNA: TGTGCCAGCAGTGGGACATACAGGGAAAAAGGTGGCTACACCTTC.

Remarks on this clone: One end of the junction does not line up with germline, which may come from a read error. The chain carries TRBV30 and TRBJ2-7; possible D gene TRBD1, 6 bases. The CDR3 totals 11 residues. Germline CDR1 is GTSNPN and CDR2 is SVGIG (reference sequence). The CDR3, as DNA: TGTGCCTGGAGTGTGGGGGCCCTGACGGGATTC. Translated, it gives CAWSVGALTGF.

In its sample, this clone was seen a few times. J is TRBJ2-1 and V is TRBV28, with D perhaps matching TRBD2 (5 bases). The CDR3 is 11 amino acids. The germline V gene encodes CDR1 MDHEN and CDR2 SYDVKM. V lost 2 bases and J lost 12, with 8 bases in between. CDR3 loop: CASSLTRWQFF. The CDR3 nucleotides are TGTGCCAGCAGTTTAACTAGATGGCAGTTCTTC.

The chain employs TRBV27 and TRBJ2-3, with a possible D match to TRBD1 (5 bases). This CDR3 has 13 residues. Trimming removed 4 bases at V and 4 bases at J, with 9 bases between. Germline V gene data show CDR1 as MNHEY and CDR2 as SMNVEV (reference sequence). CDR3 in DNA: TGTGCCAGCAGTTCGCTAGGGGCAGATACGCAGTATTTT. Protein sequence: CASSSLGADTQYF.

For the CDR3, the DNA is TGCGCCAGCAGCGACAGGGGAGGAGGCACTGAAGCTTTCTTT. Its protein is CASSDRGGGTEAFF. The chain couples TRBV5-1 to TRBJ1-1; 8 bases are shared with TRBD1. Germline CDR1 reads SGHRS; CDR2 reads YFSETQ. The CDR3 is 14 residues long. The ends lost 4 bases at V and 4 bases at J; junction bases unmatched: 6.

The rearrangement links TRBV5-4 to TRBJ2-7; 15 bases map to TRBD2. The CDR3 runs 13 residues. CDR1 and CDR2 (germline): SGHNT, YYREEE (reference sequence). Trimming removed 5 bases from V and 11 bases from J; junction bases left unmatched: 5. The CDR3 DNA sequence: TGTGCCAGCAGGGGTGGACTAGCGGGAGGGGAGTACTTC. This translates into CASRGGLAGGEYF.

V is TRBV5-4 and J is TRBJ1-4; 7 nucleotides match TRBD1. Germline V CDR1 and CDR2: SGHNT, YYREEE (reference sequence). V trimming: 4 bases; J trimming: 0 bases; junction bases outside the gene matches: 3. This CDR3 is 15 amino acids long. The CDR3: CASSMGTATNEKLFF. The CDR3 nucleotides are TGTGCCAGCAGCATGGGGACAGCAACTAATGAAAAACTGTTTTTT.

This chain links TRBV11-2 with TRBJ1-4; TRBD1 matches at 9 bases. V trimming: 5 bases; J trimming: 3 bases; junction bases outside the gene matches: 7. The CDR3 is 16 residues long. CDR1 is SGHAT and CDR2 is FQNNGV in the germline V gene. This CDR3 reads CASSLYWTGANEKLFF. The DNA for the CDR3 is TGTGCCAGCAGCCTATATTGGACAGGGGCTAATGAAAAACTGTTTTTT. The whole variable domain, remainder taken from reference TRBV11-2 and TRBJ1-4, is EAGVAQSPRYKIIEKRQSVAFWCNPISGHATLYWYQQILGQGPKLLIQFQNNGVVDDSQLPKDRFSAERLKGVDSTLKIQPAKLEDSAVYLCASSLYWTGANEKLFFGSGTQLSVL.

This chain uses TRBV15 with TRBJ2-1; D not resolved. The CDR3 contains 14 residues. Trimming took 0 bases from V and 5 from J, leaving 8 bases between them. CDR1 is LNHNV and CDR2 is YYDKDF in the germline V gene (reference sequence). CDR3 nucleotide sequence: TGTGCCACCAGCAGAGATGTCCGGGACAATGAGCAGTTCTTC. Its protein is CATSRDVRDNEQFF.

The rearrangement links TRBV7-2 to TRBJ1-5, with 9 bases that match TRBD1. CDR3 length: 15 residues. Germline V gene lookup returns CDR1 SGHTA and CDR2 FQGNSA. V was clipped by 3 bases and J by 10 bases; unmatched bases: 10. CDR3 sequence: CASSFLGTGLDPQHF. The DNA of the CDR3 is TGTGCCAGCAGCTTTTTAGGGACAGGGCTCGATCCCCAGCATTTT.

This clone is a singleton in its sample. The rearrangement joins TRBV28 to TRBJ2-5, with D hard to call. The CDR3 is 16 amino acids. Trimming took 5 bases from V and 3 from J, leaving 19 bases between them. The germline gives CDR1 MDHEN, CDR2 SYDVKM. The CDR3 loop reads CASSQFLAEPEETQYF. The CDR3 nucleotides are TGTGCCAGCAGTCAATTCCTTGCGGAGCCGGAAGAGACCCAGTACTTC.

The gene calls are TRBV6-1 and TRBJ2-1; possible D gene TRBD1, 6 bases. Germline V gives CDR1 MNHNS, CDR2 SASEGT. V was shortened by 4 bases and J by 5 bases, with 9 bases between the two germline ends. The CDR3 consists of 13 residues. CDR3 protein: CASSGRGHNEQFF. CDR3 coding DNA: TGTGCCAGCAGTGGCAGGGGCCACAATGAGCAGTTCTTC.

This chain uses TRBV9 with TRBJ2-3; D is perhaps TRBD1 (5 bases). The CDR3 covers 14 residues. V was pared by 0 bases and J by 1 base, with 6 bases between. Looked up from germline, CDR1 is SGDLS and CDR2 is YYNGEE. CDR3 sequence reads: CASSVEGGTDTQYF. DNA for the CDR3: TGTGCCAGCAGCGTAGAAGGGGGCACAGATACGCAGTATTTT.

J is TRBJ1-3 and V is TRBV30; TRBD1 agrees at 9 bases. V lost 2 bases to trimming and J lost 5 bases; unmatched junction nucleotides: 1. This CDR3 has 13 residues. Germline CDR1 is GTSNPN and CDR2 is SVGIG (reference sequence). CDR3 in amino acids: CAWSTGGRNTIYF. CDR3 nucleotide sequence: TGTGCCTGGAGTACAGGGGGCAGAAACACCATATATTTT. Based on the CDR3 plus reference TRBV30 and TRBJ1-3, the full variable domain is SQTIHQWPATLVQPVGSPLSLECTVEGTSNPNLYWYRQAAGRGLQLLFYSVGIGQISSEVPQNLSASRPQDRQFILSSKKLLLSDSGFYLCAWSTGGRNTIYFGEGSWLTVV.

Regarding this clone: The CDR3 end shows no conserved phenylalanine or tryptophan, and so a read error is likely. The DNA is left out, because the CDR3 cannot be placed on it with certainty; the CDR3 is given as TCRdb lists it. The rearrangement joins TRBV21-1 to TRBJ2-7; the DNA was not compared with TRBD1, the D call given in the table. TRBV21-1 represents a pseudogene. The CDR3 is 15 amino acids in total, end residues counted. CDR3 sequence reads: CASSLWDRGLAGSSL.

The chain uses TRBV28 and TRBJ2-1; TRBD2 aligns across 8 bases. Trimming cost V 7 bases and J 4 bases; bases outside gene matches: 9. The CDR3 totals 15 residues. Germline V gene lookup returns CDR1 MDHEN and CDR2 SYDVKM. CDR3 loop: CASIDRGGGYNEQFF. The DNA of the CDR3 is TGTGCCAGCATCGACCGGGGGGGAGGTTACAATGAGCAGTTCTTC. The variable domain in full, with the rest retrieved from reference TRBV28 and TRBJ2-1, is DVKVTQSSRYLVKRTGEKVFLECVQDMDHENMFWYRQDPGLGLRLIYFSYDVKMKEKGDIPEGYSVSREKKERFSLILESASTNQTSMYLCASIDRGGGYNEQFFGPGTRLTVL.

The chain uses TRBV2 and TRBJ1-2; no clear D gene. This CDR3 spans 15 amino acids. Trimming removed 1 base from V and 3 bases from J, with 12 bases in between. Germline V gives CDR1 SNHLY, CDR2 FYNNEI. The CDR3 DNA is TGTGCCAGCAGTGAAGTCATGAGGGCTGACTATGGCTACACCTTC. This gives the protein CASSEVMRADYGYTF.

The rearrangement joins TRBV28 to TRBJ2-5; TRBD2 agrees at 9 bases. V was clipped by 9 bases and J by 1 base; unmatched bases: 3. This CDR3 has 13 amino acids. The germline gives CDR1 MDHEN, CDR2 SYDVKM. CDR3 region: CARREGVQETQYF. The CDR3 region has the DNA TGTGCCAGGCGGGAGGGGGTCCAAGAGACCCAGTACTTC.

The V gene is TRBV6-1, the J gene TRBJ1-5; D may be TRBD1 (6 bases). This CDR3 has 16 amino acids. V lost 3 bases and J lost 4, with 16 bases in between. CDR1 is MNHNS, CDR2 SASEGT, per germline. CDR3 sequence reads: CASSEGYRARNQPQHF. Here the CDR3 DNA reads TGTGCCAGCAGTGAGGGGTACAGGGCTCGTAATCAGCCCCAGCATTTT.

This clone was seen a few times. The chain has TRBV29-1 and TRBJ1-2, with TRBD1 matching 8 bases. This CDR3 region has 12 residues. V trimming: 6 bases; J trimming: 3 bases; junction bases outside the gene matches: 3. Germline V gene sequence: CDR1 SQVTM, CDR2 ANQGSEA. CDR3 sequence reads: CSVQDRDYGYTF. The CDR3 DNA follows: TGCAGCGTCCAGGACAGGGACTATGGCTACACCTTC.